This TCR beta chain was observed in a study of tumor-infiltrating lymphocytes in primary liver carcinoma. For the study at large: The patients included men and women who were aged 30 to 69 years.

Out of unsorted whole blood came the blood RNA, and germline DNA was extracted as well. Starting from 450 to 500 ng of total RNA, TCR beta cDNA was produced with a primer in the constant region. Libraries for TCR beta were built through three nested multiplex PCR rounds, which together made up a slightly modified ARM-PCR procedure. Use of TRBV1-TRBV30 forward primers with a C-beta reverse primer characterized the first two PCR rounds, which lasted ten to eleven cycles each. One entry per CDR3 protein, called by TCRdb with MiXCR from the multiplex PCR reads. The table lists about 350,000 distinct CDR3 sequences, about two thirds of them singletons, with about 6.1% in the top ten. J gave up 2 bases and V 4 bases, and 2 bases lay outside the gene matches. This CDR3 comprises 14 residues. Per germline, CDR1 MDHEN and CDR2 SYDVKM.

This clonotype was obtained from a man aged 40-55 years with primary liver carcinoma and hepatitis B virus infection. The material sequenced was peripheral blood. The chain recombines TRBV28 with TRBJ2-5; 9 bases are a match to TRBD2. CDR3 loop: CASSSSGKQETQYF. DNA of the CDR3: TGTGCCAGCAGTTCTAGCGGGAAGCAAGAGACCCAGTACTTC.